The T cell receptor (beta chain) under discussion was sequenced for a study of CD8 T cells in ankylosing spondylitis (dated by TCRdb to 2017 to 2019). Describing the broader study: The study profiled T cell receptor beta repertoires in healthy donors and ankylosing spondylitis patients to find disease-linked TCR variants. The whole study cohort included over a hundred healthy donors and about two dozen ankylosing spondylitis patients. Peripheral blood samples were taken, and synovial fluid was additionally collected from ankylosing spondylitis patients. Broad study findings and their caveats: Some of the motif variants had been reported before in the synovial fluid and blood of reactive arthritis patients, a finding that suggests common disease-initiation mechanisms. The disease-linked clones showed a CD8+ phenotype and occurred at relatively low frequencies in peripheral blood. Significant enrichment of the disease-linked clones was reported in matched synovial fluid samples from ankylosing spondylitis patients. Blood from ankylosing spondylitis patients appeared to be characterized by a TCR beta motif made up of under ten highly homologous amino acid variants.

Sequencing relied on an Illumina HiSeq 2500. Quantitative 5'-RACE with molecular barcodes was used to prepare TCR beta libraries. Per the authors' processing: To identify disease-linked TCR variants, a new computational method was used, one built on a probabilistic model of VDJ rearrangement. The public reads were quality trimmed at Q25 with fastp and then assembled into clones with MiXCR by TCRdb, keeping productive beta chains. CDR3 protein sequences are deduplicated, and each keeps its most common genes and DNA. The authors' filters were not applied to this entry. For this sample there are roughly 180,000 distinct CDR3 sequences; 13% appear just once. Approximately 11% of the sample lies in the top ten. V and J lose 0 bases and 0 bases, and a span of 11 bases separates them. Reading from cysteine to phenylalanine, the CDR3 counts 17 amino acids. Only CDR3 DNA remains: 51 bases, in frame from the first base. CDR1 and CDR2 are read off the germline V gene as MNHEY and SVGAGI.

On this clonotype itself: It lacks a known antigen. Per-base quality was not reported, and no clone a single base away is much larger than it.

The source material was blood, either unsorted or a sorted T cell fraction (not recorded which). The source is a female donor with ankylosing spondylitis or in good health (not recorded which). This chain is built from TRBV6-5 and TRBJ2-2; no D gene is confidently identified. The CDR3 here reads CASSYSRWTANTGELFF. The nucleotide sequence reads TGTGCCAGCAGTTACTCGCGGTGGACCGCGAACACCGGGGAGCTGTTTTTT.